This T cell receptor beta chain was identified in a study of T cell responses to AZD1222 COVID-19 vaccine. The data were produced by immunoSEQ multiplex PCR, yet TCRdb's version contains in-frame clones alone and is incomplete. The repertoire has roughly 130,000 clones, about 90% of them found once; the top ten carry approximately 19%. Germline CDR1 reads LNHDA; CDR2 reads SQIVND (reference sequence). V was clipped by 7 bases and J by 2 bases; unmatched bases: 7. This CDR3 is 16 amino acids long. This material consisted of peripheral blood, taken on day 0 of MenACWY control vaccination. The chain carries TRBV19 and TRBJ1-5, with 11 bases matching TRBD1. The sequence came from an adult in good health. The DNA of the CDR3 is TGTGCCAGTAAGGACAGGGGGCGAGTTGGCAATCAGCCCCAGCATTTT. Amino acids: CASKDRGRVGNQPQHF.